Many counts were recorded for the clone carrying this TCR beta chain. Its target is not known. This record comes from a study of T cell repertoires in cytomegalovirus infection. Study-wide context: HLA-B-restricted CMV epitopes that are well studied were used alongside recently identified HLA-C-restricted ones. Both a matching HLA type and CMV infection were indicated by public TCR beta signatures.

In TCRdb, the reads were re-called with MiXCR into one record per CDR3 protein. Of 250,000 to 300,000 distinct CDR3 sequences listed, about 20% were seen once; the top ten hold about 20%. Germline V gene lookup returns CDR1 MDHEN and CDR2 SYDVKM. The CDR3 totals 14 residues. V lost 6 bases, J lost 10 bases, and 21 bases lay in between. Study-wide findings and caveats: Dominating the ex vivo response were HLA-C-restricted CMV-specific TCR beta clonotypes. Accumulated public TCR beta family frequency recognized individuals carrying CMV together with the relevant HLA.

Sequenced here: cultured PBMCs, sampled from culture after CMV antigen stimulation. The TCR originated in a human donor in good health (CMV status not recorded). Some clones in this sample may be carry-over from other donors' samples. V and J are TRBV28 and TRBJ1-1, with D unclear. Here the CDR3 DNA reads TGTGCCAGCAGGCTCACTCTCGGCGGGGATGGAGCTTTCTTT. As protein: CASRLTLGGDGAFF.